The 18 T cell receptor beta chains below were found in one sample sequenced in a study of cytomegalovirus exposure and HLA in healthy donors. The PCR used 60 Vbeta and 13 Jbeta primers. Repertoires were generated with immunoSEQ multiplex PCR, while TCRdb's copy carries only in-frame clones and drops some. Of around 110,000 clones listed, around 74% are singletons. The sequenced sample consisted of PBMCs. The receptors shown here come from a woman between 40 and 50 years old in good health and CMV-seropositive.

The chain joins TRBV5-1 to TRBJ1-6; possibly TRBD1 for D (6 bases). The CDR3 covers 17 residues. Germline values: CDR1 SGHRS, CDR2 YFSETQ. Trimming cost V 2 bases and J 2 bases, with 14 bases left between them. The CDR3 DNA reads TGCGCCAGCAGCTTCCAGGGGATGGGCACCTATAATTCACCCCTCCACTTT. It encodes CASSFQGMGTYNSPLHF.

This sequence joins TRBV30 and TRBJ2-7, with a possible D match to TRBD2 (5 bases). The CDR3 spans 13 residues. V was trimmed by 0 bases and J by 10 bases, leaving 16 bases between them. Looked up from germline, CDR1 is GTSNPN and CDR2 is SVGIG (reference sequence). The CDR3 loop reads CAWSVLVGEPQYF. CDR3 nucleotide sequence: TGTGCCTGGAGTGTACTGGTGGGAGAGCCCCAGTACTTC.

The chain is built from TRBV30 and TRBJ1-5, with a weak D call TRBD1 (5 bases). Germline CDR1 GTSNPN, CDR2 SVGIG (reference sequence). The germline V and J ends were trimmed by 5 bases and 2 bases, with 10 bases remaining between them. This CDR3 is 13 amino acids long. The chain's CDR3 is CAWDGGGNQPQHF. CDR3 in DNA: TGTGCCTGGGACGGAGGGGGCAATCAGCCCCAGCATTTT.

The chain recombines TRBV5-1 with TRBJ2-7; the D gene is possibly TRBD2 (5 bases). CDR1 SGHRS and CDR2 YFSETQ come from the germline V gene. The CDR3 length is 13 residues. With 1 base removed from V and 5 bases from J, the gap between germline ends came to 10 bases. The CDR3 region is CASSLPAGDEQYF. CDR3 bases: TGCGCCAGCAGCTTGCCCGCCGGGGACGAGCAGTACTTC.

This chain uses TRBV5-6 with TRBJ2-1; no clear D. The germline V gene has CDR1 SGHDT and CDR2 YYEEEE. The CDR3 is 16 residues long. Deletions cut 0 bases from V and 0 bases from J, with 10 bases between. CDR3 DNA: TGTGCCAGCAGCTTGGATCCGAGCGACTCCTACAATGAGCAGTTCTTC. This gives the protein CASSLDPSDSYNEQFF.

The CDR3 DNA is TGTGCCAGTATGGACAGGGGGCTGACCGGGGAGCTGTTTTTT. Translation gives CASMDRGLTGELFF. The V and J genes are TRBV19 and TRBJ2-2, with TRBD1 matching 11 bases. The CDR3 loop spans 14 amino acids. J lost 5 bases, V lost 7 bases, and 3 bases had no gene match. The V gene's germline CDR1 is LNHDA and CDR2 SQIVND (reference sequence).

The chain carries TRBV30 and TRBJ1-4; D might be TRBD1 (6 bases). Trimming removed 3 bases from V and 10 bases from J, with 18 bases in between. In germline, CDR1 is GTSNPN, CDR2 SVGIG (reference sequence). The CDR3 is 14 residues long. The CDR3, as DNA: TGTGCCTGGAGACGGGACACAGGGCCCGGAAAACTGTTTTTT. This codes for CAWRRDTGPGKLFF.

V and J are TRBV6-6 and TRBJ1-6, with D hard to call. Germline V gives CDR1 MNHNY, CDR2 SVGAGI (reference sequence). The CDR3 runs 15 residues. V lost 2 bases and J 6 bases, leaving 11 bases between the germline ends. CDR3 nucleotides: TGTGCCAGCAGTTACCATCTGACTCTTAATTCACCCCTCCACTTT. Translation: CASSYHLTLNSPLHF.

The J gene is TRBJ2-3, the V gene TRBV5-4; 9 bases are shared with TRBD2. The germline V gene has CDR1 SGHNT and CDR2 YYREEE (reference sequence). CDR3 size: 16 residues. Unmatched junction bases numbered 6, after V lost 4 bases and J lost 0 bases. The CDR3 spells CASSIGLALSTDTQYF. The CDR3 DNA follows: TGTGCCAGCAGCATCGGACTAGCGCTCAGCACAGATACGCAGTATTTT.

A word on this clone: This sample also contains other DNA sequences that code for the same CDR3. V usage is TRBV19 and J usage is TRBJ2-3, with D perhaps matching TRBD2 (5 bases). The CDR3 has 14 amino acids. V was clipped by 10 bases and J by 3 bases, with 17 bases between them. Per the germline V gene, CDR1 is LNHDA and CDR2 is SQIVND (reference sequence). The CDR3: CATREGPGTDTQYF. The CDR3 DNA follows: TGTGCCACCCGCGAGGGCCCGGGGACAGATACGCAGTATTTT.

V gene TRBV9 combines with J gene TRBJ2-5, with TRBD2 identical over 9 bases. Germline assignment: CDR1 SGDLS and CDR2 YYNGEE. J gave up 0 bases and V 5 bases, and 5 bases lay outside the gene matches. This CDR3 spans 15 amino acids. The CDR3 sequence is CASSPAGGNQETQYF. The CDR3 DNA follows: TGTGCCAGCAGTCCGGCGGGGGGGAACCAAGAGACCCAGTACTTC.

The rearrangement uses TRBV5-4 and TRBJ1-4; TRBD1 might be the D (5 bases). This CDR3 is built from 14 residues. Trimming removed 4 bases at V and 3 bases at J, with 10 bases between. From germline, CDR1 is SGHNT and CDR2 YYREEE (reference sequence). The chain's CDR3 is CASSRRGSNEKLFF. The DNA of the CDR3 is TGTGCCAGCAGCAGGAGGGGATCTAATGAAAAACTGTTTTTT.

V is TRBV7-3 and J is TRBJ2-3, with D perhaps matching TRBD1 (6 bases). Germline V gene data show CDR1 as SGHTA and CDR2 as FQGTGA. V gave up 4 bases and J gave up 10 bases, with 12 bases separating them. This CDR3 spans 12 amino acids. CDR3 nucleotide sequence: TGTGCCAGCAGCTCGCCCCAGGGGTCGCAGTATTTT. Its translation is CASSSPQGSQYF.

The chain carries TRBV28 and TRBJ2-7; TRBD1 matches at 7 bases. Germline V lookup: CDR1 MDHEN, CDR2 SYDVKM. After removal of 6 bases from V and 4 bases from J, the junction contained 6 bases not matched to a gene. This CDR3 is built from 13 residues. The CDR3 nucleotides read TGTGCCAGCAGCCAGACAGGGAAATACGAGCAGTACTTC. It is translated as CASSQTGKYEQYF.

This clone was counted a single time. The chain is built from TRBV5-1 and TRBJ2-5; D is uncertain. V lost 3 bases and J lost 4, with 10 bases in between. This CDR3 spans 13 amino acids. Germline-derived CDR1 and CDR2 are SGHRS and YFSETQ. The CDR3 loop reads CASSSRVGETQYF. As DNA, the CDR3 is TGCGCCAGCAGCTCCCGGGTGGGAGAGACCCAGTACTTC.

The table lists this clone with a few counts. J is TRBJ2-5 and V is TRBV19, with 7 bases that match TRBD2. Germline CDR1 LNHDA, CDR2 SQIVND (reference sequence). CDR3 size: 14 residues. V lost 7 bases, J lost 1 base, and 6 bases stayed unmatched. CDR3 loop: CASKERGFQETQYF. CDR3 in DNA: TGTGCCAGTAAGGAGCGGGGCTTCCAAGAGACCCAGTACTTC.

The genes are TRBV7-9 and TRBJ2-1; D uncertain. The CDR3 extends over 15 amino acids. Germline V gene lookup returns CDR1 SEHNR and CDR2 FQNEAQ (reference sequence). V was pared by 8 bases and J by 0 bases, with 14 bases between. DNA for the CDR3: TGTGCCAGCCTCGACACCCCGAGCTCCTACAATGAGCAGTTCTTC. It is translated as CASLDTPSSYNEQFF.

This clone turned up a few times. The genes are TRBV25-1 and TRBJ2-1; 10 nucleotides match TRBD1. The CDR3 consists of 15 residues. Germline CDR1 is MGHDK and CDR2 is SYGVNS. With 1 base clipped from V and 6 bases from J, the junction kept 3 bases outside the gene matches. The CDR3 loop reads CASSEFWDRGNEQFF. In nucleotides, the CDR3 is TGTGCCAGCAGTGAATTTTGGGACAGGGGCAATGAGCAGTTCTTC.